This note documents a single T cell receptor beta chain sequence. Its cognate antigen is unknown. The data originate from a study of cytomegalovirus exposure and HLA in healthy donors. Overall study findings and caveats: CMV serostatus was the sole immune exposure information available.

The PCR had 60 Vbeta and 13 Jbeta primers. Repertoires were generated with immunoSEQ multiplex PCR, while TCRdb's copy carries only in-frame clones and drops some. This sample has 120,000 or so clones, with over 65% found just once. CDR3 length equals 17 residues. Germline CDR1 is MDHEN and CDR2 is SYDVKM. V shed 4 bases and J shed 0 bases, with 16 bases lying between them. The chain carries TRBV28 and TRBJ1-5; D remains ambiguous. The TCR sequence derives from a young man in good health and CMV-seropositive. Sample: PBMCs. The CDR3 bases are TGTGCCAGCAGTTCCAGCGAGACTATTTATAGCAATCAGCCCCAGCATTTT. Its translation is CASSSSETIYSNQPQHF.